This T cell receptor (beta chain) was recorded in a study of shared clonotypes between healthy human individuals. Whole-study findings and limits: Clonotypes which were not shared had lower generation probabilities than clonotypes that all four donors shared. Investigators collected only blood, and repertoires in tissues likely differ.

The data were produced by immunoSEQ multiplex PCR, yet TCRdb's version contains in-frame clones alone and is incomplete. This sample has more than 150,000 clones, with approximately 60% found just once. Per germline, CDR1 KGHSH and CDR2 LQKENI. The V and J ends lost 1 base and 7 bases, in that order; junction bases with no gene match: 6. The CDR3 contains 15 residues. Worth noting for this clone: The target antigen is unknown.

This TCR was recovered from a man aged 30-40 years in good health. Source material: memory CD4+ T cells sorted from blood. Sample subset: CD45RA-negative fraction. The gene calls are TRBV18 and TRBJ2-1; 8 bases are shared with TRBD1. The CDR3, as DNA: TGTGCCAGCTCACCACGGACAGGGAAGTTTAATGAGCAGTTCTTC. Amino acid sequence: CASSPRTGKFNEQFF.